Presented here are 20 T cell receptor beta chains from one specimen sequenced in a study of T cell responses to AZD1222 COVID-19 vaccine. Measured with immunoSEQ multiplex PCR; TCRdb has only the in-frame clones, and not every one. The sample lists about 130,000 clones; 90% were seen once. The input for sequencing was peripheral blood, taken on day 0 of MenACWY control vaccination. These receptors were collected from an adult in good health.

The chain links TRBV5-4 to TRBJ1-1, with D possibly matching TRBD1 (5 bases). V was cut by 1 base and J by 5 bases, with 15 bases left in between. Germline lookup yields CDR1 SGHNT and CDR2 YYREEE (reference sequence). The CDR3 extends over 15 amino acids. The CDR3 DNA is TGTGCCAGCAGCTTGTGGGGTTTGGGGCGGACTGAAGCTTTCTTT. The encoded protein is CASSLWGLGRTEAFF.

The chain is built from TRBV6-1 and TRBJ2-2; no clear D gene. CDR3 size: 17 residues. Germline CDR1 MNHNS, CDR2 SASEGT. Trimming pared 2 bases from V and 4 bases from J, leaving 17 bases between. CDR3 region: CASSEKGSLLGTGELFF. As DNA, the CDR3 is TGTGCCAGCAGTGAAAAAGGTTCCCTTTTGGGCACCGGGGAGCTGTTTTTT.

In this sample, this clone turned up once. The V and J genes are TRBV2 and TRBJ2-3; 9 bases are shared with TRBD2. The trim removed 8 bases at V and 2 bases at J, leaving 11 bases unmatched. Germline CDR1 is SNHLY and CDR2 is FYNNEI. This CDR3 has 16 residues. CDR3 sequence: CASPASGTPATDTQYF. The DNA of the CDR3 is TGTGCCAGCCCTGCTAGCGGGACCCCGGCCACAGATACGCAGTATTTT.

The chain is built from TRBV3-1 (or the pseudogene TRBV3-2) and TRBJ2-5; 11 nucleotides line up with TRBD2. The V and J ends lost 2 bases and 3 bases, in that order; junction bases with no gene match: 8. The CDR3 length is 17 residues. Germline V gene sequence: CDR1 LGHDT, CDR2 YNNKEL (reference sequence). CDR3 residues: CASSQSSGGAHKETQYF. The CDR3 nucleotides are TGTGCCAGCAGCCAAAGTAGCGGGGGGGCTCATAAAGAGACCCAGTACTTC.

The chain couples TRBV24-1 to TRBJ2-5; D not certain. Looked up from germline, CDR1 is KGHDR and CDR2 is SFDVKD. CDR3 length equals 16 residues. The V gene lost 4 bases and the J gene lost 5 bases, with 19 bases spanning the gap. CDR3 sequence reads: CATSDLTRLGLETQYF. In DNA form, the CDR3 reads TGTGCCACCAGTGACCTAACCCGGCTAGGTTTGGAGACCCAGTACTTC.

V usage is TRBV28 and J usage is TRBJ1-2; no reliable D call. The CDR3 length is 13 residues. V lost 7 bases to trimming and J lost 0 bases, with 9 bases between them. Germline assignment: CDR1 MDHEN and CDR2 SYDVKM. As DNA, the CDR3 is TGTGCCAGCAAGGACCCAGCTAACTATGGCTACACCTTC. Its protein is CASKDPANYGYTF.

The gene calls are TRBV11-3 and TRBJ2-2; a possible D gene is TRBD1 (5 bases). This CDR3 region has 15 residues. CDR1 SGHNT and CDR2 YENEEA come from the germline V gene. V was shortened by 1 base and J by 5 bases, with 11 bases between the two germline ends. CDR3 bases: TGTGCCAGCAGCTTAGGGCAGGGTCTAACCGGGGAGCTGTTTTTT. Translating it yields CASSLGQGLTGELFF.

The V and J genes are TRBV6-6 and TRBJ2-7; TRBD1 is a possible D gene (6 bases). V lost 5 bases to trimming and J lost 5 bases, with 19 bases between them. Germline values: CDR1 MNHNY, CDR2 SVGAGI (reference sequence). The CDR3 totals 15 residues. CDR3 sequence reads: CASSPRETGSHEQYV. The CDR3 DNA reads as TGTGCCAGCAGTCCCCGAGAGACAGGTAGCCACGAGCAGTACGTC.

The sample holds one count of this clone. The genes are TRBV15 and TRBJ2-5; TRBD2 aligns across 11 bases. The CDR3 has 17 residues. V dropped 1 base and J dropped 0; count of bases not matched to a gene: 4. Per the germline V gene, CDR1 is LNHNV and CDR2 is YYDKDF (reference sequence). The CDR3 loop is CATSRAIAGGNQETQYF. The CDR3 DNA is TGTGCCACCAGCAGAGCGATAGCGGGAGGGAACCAAGAGACCCAGTACTTC.

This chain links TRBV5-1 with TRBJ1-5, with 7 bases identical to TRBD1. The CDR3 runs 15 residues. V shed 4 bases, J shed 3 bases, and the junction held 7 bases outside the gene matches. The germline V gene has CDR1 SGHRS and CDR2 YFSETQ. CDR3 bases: TGCGCCAGCAGCGAGACAGGGCTACTCAATCAGCCCCAGCATTTT. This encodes CASSETGLLNQPQHF.

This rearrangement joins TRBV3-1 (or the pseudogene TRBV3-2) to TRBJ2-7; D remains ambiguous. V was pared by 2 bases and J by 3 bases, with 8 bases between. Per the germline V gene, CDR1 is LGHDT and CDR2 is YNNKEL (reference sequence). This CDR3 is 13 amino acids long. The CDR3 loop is CASSQLANYEQYF. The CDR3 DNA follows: TGTGCCAGCAGCCAATTAGCTAACTACGAGCAGTACTTC.

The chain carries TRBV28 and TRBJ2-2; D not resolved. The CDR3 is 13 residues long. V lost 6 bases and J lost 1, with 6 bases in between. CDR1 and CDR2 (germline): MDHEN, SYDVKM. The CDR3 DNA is TGTGCCAGCAGCAAGGGGAACACCGGGGAGCTGTTTTTT. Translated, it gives CASSKGNTGELFF.

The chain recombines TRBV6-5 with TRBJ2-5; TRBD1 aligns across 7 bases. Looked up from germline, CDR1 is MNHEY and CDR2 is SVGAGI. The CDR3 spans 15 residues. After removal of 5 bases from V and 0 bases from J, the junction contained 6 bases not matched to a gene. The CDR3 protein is CASSPGTAHQETQYF. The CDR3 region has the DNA TGTGCCAGCAGTCCAGGGACAGCTCACCAAGAGACCCAGTACTTC.

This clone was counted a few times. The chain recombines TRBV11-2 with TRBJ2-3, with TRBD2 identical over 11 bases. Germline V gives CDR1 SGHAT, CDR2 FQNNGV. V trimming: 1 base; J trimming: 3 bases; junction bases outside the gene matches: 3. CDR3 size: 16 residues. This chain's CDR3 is CASSLATSGGTDTQYF. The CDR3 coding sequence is TGTGCCAGCAGCTTAGCCACTAGCGGGGGTACAGATACGCAGTATTTT.

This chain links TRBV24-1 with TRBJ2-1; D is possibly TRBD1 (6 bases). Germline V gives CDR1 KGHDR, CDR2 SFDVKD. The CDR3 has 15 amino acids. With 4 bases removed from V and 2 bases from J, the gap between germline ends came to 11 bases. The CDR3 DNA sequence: TGTGCCACCAGTGAAGAGGCAGGGGCCTACAATGAGCAGTTCTTC. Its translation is CATSEEAGAYNEQFF.

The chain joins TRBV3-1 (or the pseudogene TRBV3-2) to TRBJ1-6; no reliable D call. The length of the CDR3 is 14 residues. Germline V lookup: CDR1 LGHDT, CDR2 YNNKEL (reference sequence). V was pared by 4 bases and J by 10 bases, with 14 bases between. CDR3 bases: TGTGCCAGCAGCCCTAGACTCGAAGCCTCACCCCTCCACTTT. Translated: CASSPRLEASPLHF.

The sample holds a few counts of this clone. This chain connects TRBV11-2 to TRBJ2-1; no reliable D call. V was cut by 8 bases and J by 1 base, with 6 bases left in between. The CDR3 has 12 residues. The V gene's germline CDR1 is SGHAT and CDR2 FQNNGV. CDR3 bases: TGTGCCAGCGCCCGATCCTACAATGAGCAGTTCTTC. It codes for CASARSYNEQFF.

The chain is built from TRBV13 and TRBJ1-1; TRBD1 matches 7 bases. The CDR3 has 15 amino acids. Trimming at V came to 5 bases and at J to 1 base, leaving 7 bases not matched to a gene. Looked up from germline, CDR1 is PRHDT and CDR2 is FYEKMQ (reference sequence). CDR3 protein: CASSLQRTGNTEAFF. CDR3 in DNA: TGTGCCAGCAGCCTCCAGAGGACAGGGAACACTGAAGCTTTCTTT.

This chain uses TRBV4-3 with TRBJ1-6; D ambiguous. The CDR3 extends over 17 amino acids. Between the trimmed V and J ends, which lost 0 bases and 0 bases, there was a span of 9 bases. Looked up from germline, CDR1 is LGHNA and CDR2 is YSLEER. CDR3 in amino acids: CASSQEAKSSYNSPLHF. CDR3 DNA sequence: TGCGCCAGCAGCCAAGAAGCAAAGAGCTCCTATAATTCACCCCTCCACTTT.

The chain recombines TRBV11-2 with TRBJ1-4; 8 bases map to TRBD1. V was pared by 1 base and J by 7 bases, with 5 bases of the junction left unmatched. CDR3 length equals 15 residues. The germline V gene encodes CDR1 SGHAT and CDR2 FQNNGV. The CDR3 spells CASSLGTQGAEKLFF. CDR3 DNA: TGTGCCAGCAGCTTAGGAACCCAGGGGGCTGAAAAACTGTTTTTT.